These 14 T cell receptor beta chains were sequenced from one sample in a study of long-term antiretroviral therapy in people with HIV. The libraries were made with immunoSEQ v3.0 at survey level. Assay: immunoSEQ multiplex PCR; the TCRdb copy retains only in-frame clones and omits some. The sample lists over 30,000 clones; under 85% were seen once. The material was unsorted PBMCs, obtained 3 years after starting antiretroviral therapy. Receptors were obtained from a man over 45 with HIV.

The chain couples TRBV6-6 to TRBJ2-3; D possibly matches TRBD1 or TRBD2 (5 bases each). The germline gives CDR1 MNHNY, CDR2 SVGAGI (reference sequence). The CDR3 has 15 amino acids. The germline V and J ends were trimmed by 11 bases and 0 bases, with 18 bases remaining between them. This chain's CDR3 is CASRLGPTSTDTQYF. The CDR3 bases are TGTGCCTCCAGGCTGGGACCGACTAGCACAGATACGCAGTATTTT.

This clone came up a few times. The rearrangement links TRBV29-1 to TRBJ1-5, with a possible D match to TRBD1 (6 bases). CDR1 and CDR2 (germline): SQVTM, ANQGSEA. V lost 6 bases to trimming and J lost 2 bases, with 11 bases between them. The CDR3 has 13 residues. CDR3 residues: CSVAQGGNQPQHF. CDR3 in DNA: TGCAGCGTGGCACAGGGTGGCAATCAGCCCCAGCATTTT.

This chain uses TRBV28 with TRBJ2-1, with 8 bases fitting TRBD2. This CDR3 has 18 residues. Germline loops: CDR1 MDHEN, CDR2 SYDVKM. Trimming removed 6 bases from V and 6 bases from J; junction bases left unmatched: 19. The CDR3 DNA sequence: TGTGCCAGCAGCCGTCAGTCGGCACGGGAGGGGGGAGTCAATGAGCAGTTCTTC. The encoded protein is CASSRQSAREGGVNEQFF.

The rearrangement links TRBV4-1 to TRBJ1-5; D unclear. The CDR3 contains 18 residues. The V end lost 2 bases, the J end lost 2 bases, and 19 bases lay between the germline ends. Germline V gives CDR1 MGHRA, CDR2 YSYEKL. The DNA of the CDR3 is TGCGCCAGCAGCCAACTGGACCTGATCTCGGCGGGCAATCAGCCCCAGCATTTT. Translating it yields CASSQLDLISAGNQPQHF.

This chain uses TRBV4-3 with TRBJ1-6; no firm D call. The CDR3 contains 15 residues. CDR1 is LGHNA, CDR2 YSLEER, per germline. V was trimmed by 3 bases and J by 5 bases, leaving 11 bases between them. CDR3 in amino acids: CASSQDVTDNSPLHF. CDR3 DNA: TGCGCCAGCAGCCAGGACGTGACGGATAATTCACCCCTCCACTTT.

The gene calls are TRBV5-1 and TRBJ2-1; possibly TRBD1 or TRBD2 for D (6 bases each). The V and J ends lost 6 bases and 1 base respectively, with 14 bases between them. The CDR3 runs 15 residues. Germline CDR1 is SGHRS and CDR2 is YFSETQ. The CDR3 region has the DNA TGCGCCAGCACCCTGGGGGGCCCGTCCTACAATGAGCAGTTCTTC. It yields the protein CASTLGGPSYNEQFF.

V usage is TRBV27 and J usage is TRBJ2-2, with 9 bases that match TRBD1. The CDR3 is made up of 17 amino acids. V lost 6 bases and J lost 5; bases outside the gene matches: 13. Germline CDR1 MNHEY, CDR2 SMNVEV (reference sequence). The CDR3 region is CASSLRGTGKITGELFF. As DNA, the CDR3 is TGTGCCAGCAGCCTAAGGGGGACAGGGAAAATTACCGGGGAGCTGTTTTTT.

This chain links TRBV28 with TRBJ1-1, with a weak D call TRBD1 (5 bases). V lost 7 bases to trimming and J lost 3 bases, with 24 bases between them. The germline gives CDR1 MDHEN, CDR2 SYDVKM. The CDR3 has 17 residues. CDR3 residues: CASTPLGAAGGDTEAFF. The CDR3 nucleotides read TGTGCCAGCACCCCCCTTGGGGCCGCCGGAGGGGACACTGAAGCTTTCTTT.

The J gene is TRBJ2-2, the V gene TRBV5-1; D is undetermined. The V gene lost 0 bases and the J gene lost 2 bases, with 2 bases spanning the gap. The germline V gene encodes CDR1 SGHRS and CDR2 YFSETQ. The CDR3 loop spans 13 amino acids. DNA of the CDR3: TGCGCCAGCAGCTTGGGTAACACCGGGGAGCTGTTTTTT. As protein: CASSLGNTGELFF.

The chain joins TRBV27 to TRBJ1-3, with D tentatively TRBD1 (5 bases). In germline, CDR1 is MNHEY, CDR2 SMNVEV (reference sequence). The CDR3 sequence is 15 residues long. The V end lost 2 bases, the J end lost 0 bases, and 8 bases lay between the germline ends. CDR3 amino acids: CASSLQGYSGNTIYF. DNA for the CDR3: TGTGCCAGCAGTTTACAGGGCTACTCTGGAAACACCATATATTTT.

The rearrangement joins TRBV7-8 to TRBJ2-3; no clear D. The CDR3 is 13 residues long. V lost 1 base and J lost 4, with 6 bases in between. Per germline, CDR1 SGHVS and CDR2 FQNEAQ. CDR3 residues: CASSLGASDTQYF. The CDR3 DNA reads as TGTGCCAGCAGCTTAGGGGCTTCAGATACGCAGTATTTT.

As concerns this clone: The junction departs from germline at one end; a sequencing error may be responsible. The chain carries TRBV7-9 and TRBJ1-6; TRBD1 aligns across 8 bases. The CDR3 totals 13 residues. Germline CDR1 reads SEHNR; CDR2 reads FQNEAQ (reference sequence). The CDR3 bases are TGTGCCGGCAGCCAAACAGGGGGTTCACCCCTCCACTTT. Residues: CAGSQTGGSPLHF.

The chain's CDR3 is CASSLRGHRSGANVLTF. As DNA, the CDR3 is TGTGCCAGCTCACTTAGGGGGCATAGGTCTGGGGCCAACGTCCTGACTTTC. The rearrangement links TRBV18 to TRBJ2-6, with TRBD1 identical over 7 bases. CDR1 is KGHSH and CDR2 is LQKENI in the germline V gene. The CDR3 covers 17 residues. Trimming took 4 bases from V and 1 from J; bases not matched to a gene: 7. Variable domain in full (rest from reference TRBV18 and TRBJ2-6): NAGVMQNPRHLVRRRGQEARLRCSPMKGHSHVYWYRQLPEEGLKFMVYLQKENIIDESGMPKERFSAEFPKEGPSILRIQQVVRGDSAAYFCASSLRGHRSGANVLTFGAGSRLTVL.

The gene calls are TRBV5-5 and TRBJ2-7; 9 bases line up with TRBD2. With V trimmed by 0 bases and J by 2 bases, 15 bases remained unmatched. The germline CDR1 and CDR2 sequences are SGHKS and YYEKEE (reference sequence). The CDR3 sequence is 19 residues long. The CDR3 here is CASSLATSGLRRNPYEQYF. CDR3 nucleotide sequence: TGTGCCAGCAGCTTGGCCACTAGCGGGTTGAGGAGGAACCCCTACGAGCAGTACTTC.